The subject of this entry is one T cell receptor (beta chain). Antigen specificity is unknown. Genes here carry mouse names. The sequencing template was cDNA reverse transcribed from extracted RNA. Libraries were prepared by immunoSEQ multiplex PCR; TCRdb keeps only in-frame clonotypes and omits some of them. The sample offers around 110,000 clones and no singletons, the top ten holding about 19%. The data belong to a study of CD8+ T cells in alopecia areata. Across the whole study: Skin was taken from 6-12-month-old C3H/HeJ graft donors that had spontaneous alopecia and grafted onto roughly 6-11-week-old female C3H/HeJ mice.

General study points: More clonal than normal scalp was lesional scalp, particularly alopecia totalis/universalis. Mice showed TCR sharing more clearly than patients did, possibly owing to HLA.

The origin of this receptor is a C3H/HeJ mouse with alopecia areata. For this strain, the MHC haplotype corresponds to H2-k. Sequencing was done on a sample of lesional skin.

This chain's CDR3 is CASSDEGTGVNTEVFF. Partial CDR3 DNA: TGTGCCAGCAGTGATGAGGGGACAGGGGTCAACACA. The chain has TRBV13-3 and TRBJ1-1; 10 nucleotides agree with TRBD1. The read ends 4 residues shy of where the CDR3 ends; the end is completed using the germline J gene. Germline CDR1 is NNHDY and CDR2 is SYVADS. Losses at the gene ends were 0 bases for V and 2 bases for J; bases not matched to a gene: 4. CDR3 length: 16 residues.